Listed below are T cell receptor beta chains from one sample, sequenced in a study of human T cells and chemical hapten exposure. TCRdb independently ran MiXCR on the RACE reads; one entry per CDR3 protein. The table records about 180,000 distinct CDR3 sequences, about 31% of them present only once. Material: whole blood, obtained in connection with sensitization to the hapten diphenylcyclopropenone (DPC). These receptors were collected from a woman aged 25 to 39 with alopecia areata. Some clones in this sample may be carry-over from other donors' samples. Both conserved end residues are part of each CDR3. Each record gives: D gene, V gene, clone size, J gene, CDR3 DNA, CDR3 protein. D genes are given only for firm matches. Rows give clone size only sometimes, using once, few, many, or a class for an expanded clone.

>TRBD2|TRBV7-3|few|TRBJ2-1
TGTGCCAGCAGCCGCGCTAGATCGACTAGCGTATTGGGGTACAATGAGCAGTTCTTC
CASSRARSTSVLGYNEQFF
>.|TRBV28|.|TRBJ2-2
TGTGCCAGCAGTCTAGGGGATCGCACCGGGGAGCTGTTTTTT
CASSLGDRTGELFF
>.|TRBV18|.|TRBJ1-3
TGTGCCAGCTCACCTACGACAGACATTGGAAACACCATATATTTT
CASSPTTDIGNTIYF
>.|TRBV29-1|few|TRBJ2-3
TGCAGCGTTTCTTTGGGGGAGGTCACAGATACGCAGTATTTT
CSVSLGEVTDTQYF
>.|TRBV7-2|few|TRBJ2-1
TGTGCCAGCAGCGGGTCTGGGTGGGGGGAGTTATACAATGAGCAGTTCTTC
CASSGSGWGELYNEQFF
>TRBD1|TRBV28|.|TRBJ1-1
TGTGCCAGCAGTTCACGACGGGGACAGGGGGCCGGGAACACTGAAGCTTTCTTT
CASSSRRGQGAGNTEAFF
>TRBD1|TRBV20-1|many|TRBJ2-6
TGCAGTGCTAGTGAGGGGGCGCGGACTGGGGCCAACGTCCTGACTTTC
CSASEGARTGANVLTF
>TRBD2|TRBV20-1|.|TRBJ2-4
TGCAGTGCTCCCTGGGAGCGGGGGCCCCCGATAAACATTCAGTACTTC
CSAPWERGPPINIQYF
>.|TRBV28|.|TRBJ2-2
TGTGCCAGCATAGGAGGCAGCGCGAACACCGGGGAGCTGTTTTTT
CASIGGSANTGELFF
>.|TRBV2|.|TRBJ1-5
TGTGCCAGCAGTGAACGGGTGTCGTGGGGTCAGCCCCAGCATTTT
CASSERVSWGQPQHF
>.|TRBV6-2/TRBV6-3|.|TRBJ1-5
TGTGCCAGCAGTTCCAGTTATAGCAATCAGCCCCAGCATTTT
CASSSSYSNQPQHF
>.|TRBV29-1|few|TRBJ1-2
TGCAGCGTCTCCACAGACTATGGCTACACCTTC
CSVSTDYGYTF
>.|TRBV4-3|few|TRBJ2-3
TGCGCCAGCAGCCGATCCTGGACTGGACACACAGATACGCAGTATTTT
CASSRSWTGHTDTQYF
>.|TRBV9|few|TRBJ1-4
TGTGCCAGCAGCGTAGGCTCTAATGGGGAACTGTTTTTT
CASSVGSNGELFF
>.|TRBV28|.|TRBJ2-1
TGTGCCAGCATTCAGGATCGGGTTCCCTCCTACAATGAGCAGTTCTTC
CASIQDRVPSYNEQFF
>TRBD2|TRBV24-1|.|TRBJ2-3
TGTGCCACCAGTGCCAGGCGGACTAGCGGGAGTGCAGATACGCAGTATTTT
CATSARRTSGSADTQYF
>TRBD1|TRBV28|.|TRBJ2-3
TGTGCCAGCAGTTTTGACAGGGGCGCAGATACGCAGTATTTT
CASSFDRGADTQYF
>.|TRBV6-2/TRBV6-3|.|TRBJ1-5
TGTGCCAGCAGGACAGACGGGCATCAGCCCCAGCATTTT
CASRTDGHQPQHF
>.|TRBV20-1|.|TRBJ1-1
TGCAGTGCTAGAGGGCATATGGACACTGAAGCTTTCTTT
CSARGHMDTEAFF
>TRBD1|TRBV4-1|few|TRBJ1-2
TGCGCCAGCAGCCCCAGGGGGGAAGTGATCTTTGGCTACACCTTC
CASSPRGEVIFGYTF
>.|TRBV28|many|TRBJ1-3
TGTGCCAGCACCTCCTCCATGGGGACTGGAAACACCATATATTTT
CASTSSMGTGNTIYF
>.|TRBV11-2|few|TRBJ2-5
TGTGCCAGCAGTGTAACAAATCTGGGGCAAGAGACCCAGTACTTC
CASSVTNLGQETQYF
>TRBD2|TRBV20-1|.|TRBJ2-6
TGCAGTGCTCAGACTAGCGGGGGGCTCCTCTCTGGGGCCAACGTCCTGACTTTC
CSAQTSGGLLSGANVLTF
>.|TRBV28|.|TRBJ2-1
TGTGCCAGCAGTTTAGTGGCCCCTCGGGAGCAGTTCTTC
CASSLVAPREQFF
>.|TRBV5-4|.|TRBJ2-2
TGTGCCAGCAGCCCGAGGGGGGTGACGAACACCGGGGAGCTGTTTTTT
CASSPRGVTNTGELFF
>.|TRBV29-1|.|TRBJ1-3
TGCAGCGTTGGAGTCTCTGGAAACACCATATATTTT
CSVGVSGNTIYF
>TRBD2|TRBV20-1|.|TRBJ2-7
TGCAGTGCTGGAAGCGGGAGCTCCTACGAGCAGTACTTC
CSAGSGSSYEQYF
>.|TRBV5-1|.|TRBJ2-6
TGCGCCAGCAGCCAAGGTAGCTCTGGGGCCAACGTCCTGACTTTC
CASSQGSSGANVLTF
>.|TRBV12-3/TRBV12-4|few|TRBJ2-2
TGTGCCAGCGGTGGTGGGGGGCGGAACACCGGGGAGCTGTTTTTT
CASGGGGRNTGELFF
>TRBD1|TRBV10-2|many|TRBJ1-2
TGCGCCAGCAGTGGGGGGGACAGACGATCCTATGGCTACACCTTC
CASSGGDRRSYGYTF
>.|TRBV4-1|few|TRBJ2-7
TGCGCCAGCAGCAAGCCGGGCCCAGAAAGCGAGCAGTACTTC
CASSKPGPESEQYF
>TRBD2|TRBV29-1|few|TRBJ2-2
TGCAGCGTTGCACACGGGGGGACCGGGGAGCTGTTTTTT
CSVAHGGTGELFF
>.|TRBV3-1|.|TRBJ2-1
TGTGCCACCCTTGACGTTAGCAAGGAGCAGTTCTTC
CATLDVSKEQFF
>.|TRBV10-3|few|TRBJ2-5
TGTGCCCTAAAGGGCGAGTCAGAGACCCAGTACTTC
CALKGESETQYF
>TRBD1|TRBV28|.|TRBJ1-5
TGTGCCAGCAGTTTCGGACAGGGACGTCAGCCCCAGCATTTT
CASSFGQGRQPQHF
>TRBD1|TRBV5-1|few|TRBJ1-2
TGCGCCAGCAGCTTGGAAGACAGGGGAAGCTATGGCTACACCTTC
CASSLEDRGSYGYTF
>.|TRBV5-5|.|TRBJ2-3
TGTGCCAGCAGCCCTACCACGCTCAGGGAGAGGGCAGATACGCAGTATTTT
CASSPTTLRERADTQYF
>.|TRBV4-1|few|TRBJ2-2
TGCGCCAGCAGCCAAATGACAGGATTAAACACCGGGGAGCTGTTTTTT
CASSQMTGLNTGELFF
>TRBD1|TRBV5-1|few|TRBJ2-5
TGCGCCAGCAGCTGGGACAGGGAGACCCAGTACTTC
CASSWDRETQYF
>TRBD2|TRBV30|.|TRBJ2-1
TGTGCCTGGAGTACTAGCGGGGGCTACAATGAGCAGTTCTTC
CAWSTSGGYNEQFF
>TRBD1|TRBV2|few|TRBJ1-6
TGTGGACTGAGGGGGCGGAATTCACCCCTCCACTTT
CGLRGRNSPLHF
>.|TRBV7-9|few|TRBJ1-2
TGTGCCAGCAGCCCAGGGGTTGCGGGGCCCTATGGCTACACCTTC
CASSPGVAGPYGYTF